One sample yielded the 3 T cell receptor beta chains listed below, sequenced in a study of T cells after yellow fever vaccination. MiXCR was run by TCRdb on the 5' RACE reads, yielding one entry per CDR3 protein. The sample yields some 350,000 distinct CDR3 sequences, 8.7% seen once. This material consisted of PBMCs, taken on the day of the first yellow fever vaccination. Receptor source: a man between 18 and 35 years old who received the YFV17D yellow fever vaccine.

This clonotype appeared a few times. This CDR3 is CASSGQYGPGDTQYF. The CDR3 coding sequence is TGTGCCAGCTCCGGACAGTATGGGCCGGGAGATACGCAGTATTTT. The J gene is TRBJ2-3, the V gene TRBV18; possible D gene TRBD1, 6 bases. The CDR3 is 15 amino acids. Germline CDR1 reads KGHSH; CDR2 reads LQKENI. V lost 6 bases to trimming and J lost 5 bases, with 18 bases between them.

There are a few counts of this clonotype. The rearrangement uses TRBV5-6 and TRBJ2-7; D is unresolved. The germline gives CDR1 SGHDT, CDR2 YYEEEE. Trimming removed 7 bases from V and 3 bases from J, with 17 bases in between. This CDR3 spans 14 amino acids. The CDR3 here is CASRARNNFYEQYV. Here the CDR3 DNA reads TGTGCCAGCCGGGCGAGGAACAATTTCTACGAGCAGTACGTC.

The table lists this clonotype with a few counts. The J gene is TRBJ2-1, the V gene TRBV7-8, with D unresolved. The CDR3 loop spans 17 amino acids. The V gene's germline CDR1 is SGHVS and CDR2 FQNEAQ. V lost 4 bases and J 0 bases, leaving 16 bases between the germline ends. The CDR3 is CASSSFSDFRSYNEQFF. The CDR3, as DNA: TGTGCCAGCAGCTCGTTTTCAGACTTTCGCTCCTACAATGAGCAGTTCTTC.